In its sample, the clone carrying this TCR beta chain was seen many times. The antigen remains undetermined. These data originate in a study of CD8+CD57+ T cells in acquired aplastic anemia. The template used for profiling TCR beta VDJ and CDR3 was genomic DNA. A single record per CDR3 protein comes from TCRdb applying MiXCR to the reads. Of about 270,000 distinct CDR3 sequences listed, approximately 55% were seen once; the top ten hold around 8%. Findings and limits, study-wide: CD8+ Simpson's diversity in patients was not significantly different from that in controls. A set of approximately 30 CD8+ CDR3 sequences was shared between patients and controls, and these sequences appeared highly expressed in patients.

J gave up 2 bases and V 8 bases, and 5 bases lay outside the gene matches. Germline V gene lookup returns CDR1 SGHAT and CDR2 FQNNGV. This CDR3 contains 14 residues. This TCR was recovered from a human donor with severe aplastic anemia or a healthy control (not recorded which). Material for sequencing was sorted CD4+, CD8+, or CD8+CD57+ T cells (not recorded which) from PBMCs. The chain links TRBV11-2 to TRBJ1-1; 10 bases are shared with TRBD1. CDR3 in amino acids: CASGWDRGNTEAFF. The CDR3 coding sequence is TGTGCCAGCGGGTGGGACAGGGGTAACACTGAAGCTTTCTTT.